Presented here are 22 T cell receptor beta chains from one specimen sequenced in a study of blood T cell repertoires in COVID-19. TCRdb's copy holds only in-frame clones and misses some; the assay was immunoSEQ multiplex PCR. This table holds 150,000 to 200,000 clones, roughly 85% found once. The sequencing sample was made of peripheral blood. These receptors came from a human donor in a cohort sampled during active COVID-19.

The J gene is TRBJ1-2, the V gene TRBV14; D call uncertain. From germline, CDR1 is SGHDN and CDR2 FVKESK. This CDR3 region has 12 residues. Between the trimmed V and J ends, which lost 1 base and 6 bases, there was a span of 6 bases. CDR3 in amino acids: CASSQGANGYTF. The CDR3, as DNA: TGTGCCAGCAGCCAAGGGGCAAATGGCTACACCTTC.

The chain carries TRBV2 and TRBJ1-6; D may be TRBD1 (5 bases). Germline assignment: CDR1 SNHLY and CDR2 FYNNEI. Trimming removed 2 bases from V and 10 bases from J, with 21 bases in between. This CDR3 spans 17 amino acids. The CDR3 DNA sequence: TGTGCCAGCAGTGAAAAGAACCCCGGGGGGGGTCAATCACCCCTCCACTTT. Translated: CASSEKNPGGGQSPLHF.

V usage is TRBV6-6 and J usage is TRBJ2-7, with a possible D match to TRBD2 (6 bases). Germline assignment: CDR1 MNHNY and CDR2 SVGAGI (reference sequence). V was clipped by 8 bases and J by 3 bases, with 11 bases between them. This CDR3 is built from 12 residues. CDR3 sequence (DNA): TGTGCCAGCGCGGAGGGTCTCTACGAGCAGTACTTC. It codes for CASAEGLYEQYF.

The DNA of the CDR3 is TGTGCCAGCAGCTTAGTTCGACTAGCGGGGGGGGGCACAGATACGCAGTATTTT. This gives the protein CASSLVRLAGGGTDTQYF. The chain combines TRBV7-2 with TRBJ2-3; TRBD2 matches at 14 bases. The J segment lost 1 base and the V segment lost 1 base, leaving 4 bases of the junction unmatched. The CDR3 has 18 amino acids. Looked up from germline, CDR1 is SGHTA and CDR2 is FQGNSA.

CDR3 in amino acids: CASSLLAGGPKNIQYF. The CDR3 DNA follows: TGTGCCAGCAGTTTATTGGCAGGGGGCCCCAAAAACATTCAGTACTTC. The chain combines TRBV27 with TRBJ2-4; 8 positions agree with TRBD1. The V gene's germline CDR1 is MNHEY and CDR2 SMNVEV (reference sequence). CDR3 length: 16 amino acids. The V and J ends lost 1 base and 2 bases, in that order; junction bases with no gene match: 4.

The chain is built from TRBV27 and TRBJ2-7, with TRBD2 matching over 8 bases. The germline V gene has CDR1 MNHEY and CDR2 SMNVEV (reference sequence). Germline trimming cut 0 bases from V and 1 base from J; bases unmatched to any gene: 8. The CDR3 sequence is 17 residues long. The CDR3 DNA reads TGTGCCAGCAGTTTATCCACTCCCGGGACTAGATCCTACGAGCAGTACTTC. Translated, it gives CASSLSTPGTRSYEQYF.

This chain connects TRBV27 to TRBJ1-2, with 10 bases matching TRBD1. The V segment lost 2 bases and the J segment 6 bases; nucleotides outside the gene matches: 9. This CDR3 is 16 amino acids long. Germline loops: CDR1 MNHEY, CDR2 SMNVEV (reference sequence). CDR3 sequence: CASSLRVDRGLDGYTF. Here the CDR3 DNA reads TGTGCCAGCAGTTTACGTGTGGACAGGGGGTTAGATGGCTACACCTTC.

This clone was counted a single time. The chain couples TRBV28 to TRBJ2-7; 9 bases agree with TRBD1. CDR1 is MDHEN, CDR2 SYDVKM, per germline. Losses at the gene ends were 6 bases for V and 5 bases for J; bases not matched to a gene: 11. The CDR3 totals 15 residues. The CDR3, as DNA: TGTGCCAGCAGGAAACAAGGGGACAGGGAAGACGAGCAGTACTTC. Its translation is CASRKQGDREDEQYF.

CDR3 in amino acids: CASSSGQGRNSPLHF. Here the CDR3 DNA reads TGTGCCAGCTCATCGGGACAGGGGAGAAATTCACCCCTCCACTTT. V is TRBV18 and J is TRBJ1-6; 10 bases align to TRBD1. Germline CDR1 and CDR2: KGHSH and LQKENI. V dropped 5 bases and J dropped 7; count of bases not matched to a gene: 5. This CDR3 spans 15 amino acids.

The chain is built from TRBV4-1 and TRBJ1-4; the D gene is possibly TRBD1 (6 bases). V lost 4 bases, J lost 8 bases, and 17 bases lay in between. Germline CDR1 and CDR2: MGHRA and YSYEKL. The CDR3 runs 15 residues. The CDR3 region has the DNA TGCGCCAGCAGCCCGCGGACAGTCGCCAGGGAAAAACTGTTTTTT. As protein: CASSPRTVAREKLFF.

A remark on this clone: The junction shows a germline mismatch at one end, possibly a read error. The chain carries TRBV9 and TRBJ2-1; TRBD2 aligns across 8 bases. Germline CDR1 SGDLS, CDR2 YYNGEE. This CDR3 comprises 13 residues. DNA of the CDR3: TGTGCCAGCAGCCCGAGCGGGGGACCCTCCCTGCTCTTC. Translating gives CASSPSGGPSLLF.

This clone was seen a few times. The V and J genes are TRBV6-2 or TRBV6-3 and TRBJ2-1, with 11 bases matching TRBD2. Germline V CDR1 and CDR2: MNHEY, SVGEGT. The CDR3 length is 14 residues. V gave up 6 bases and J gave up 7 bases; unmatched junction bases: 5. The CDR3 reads CASSISGGGNEQFF. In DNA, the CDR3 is TGTGCCAGCAGCATTAGCGGGGGGGGGAATGAGCAGTTCTTC.

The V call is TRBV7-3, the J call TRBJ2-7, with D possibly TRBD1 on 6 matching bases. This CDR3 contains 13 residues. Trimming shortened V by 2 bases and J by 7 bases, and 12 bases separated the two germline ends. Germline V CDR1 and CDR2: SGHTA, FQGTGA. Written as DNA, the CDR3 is TGTGCCAGCAGCTTAGGGACAACTTATGAGCAGTACTTC. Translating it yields CASSLGTTYEQYF.

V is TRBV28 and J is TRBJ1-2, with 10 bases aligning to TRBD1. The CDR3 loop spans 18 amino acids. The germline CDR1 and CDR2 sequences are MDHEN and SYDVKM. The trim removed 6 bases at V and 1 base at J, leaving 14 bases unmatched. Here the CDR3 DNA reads TGTGCCAGCAGCGGACGGACAGGGGGTGGACCGATTAACTATGGCTACACCTTC. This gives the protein CASSGRTGGGPINYGYTF.

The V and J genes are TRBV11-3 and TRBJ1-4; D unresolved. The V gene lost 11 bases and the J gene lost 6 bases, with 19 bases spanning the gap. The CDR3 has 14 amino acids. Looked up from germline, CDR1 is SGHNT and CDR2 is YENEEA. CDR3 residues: CAHCGRPMDEKLFF. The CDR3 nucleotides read TGTGCCCATTGCGGGCGTCCAATGGATGAAAAACTGTTTTTT.

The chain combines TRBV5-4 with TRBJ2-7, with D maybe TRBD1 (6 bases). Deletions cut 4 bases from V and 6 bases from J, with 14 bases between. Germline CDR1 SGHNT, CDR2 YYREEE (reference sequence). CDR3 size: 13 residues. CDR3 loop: CASSGDTIFEQYF. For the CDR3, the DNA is TGTGCCAGCAGCGGGGACACAATCTTCGAGCAGTACTTC.

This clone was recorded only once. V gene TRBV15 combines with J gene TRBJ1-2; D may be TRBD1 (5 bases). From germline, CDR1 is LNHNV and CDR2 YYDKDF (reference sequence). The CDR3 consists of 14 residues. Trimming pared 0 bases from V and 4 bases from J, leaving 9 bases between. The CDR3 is CATSRDRGLYGYTF. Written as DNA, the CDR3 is TGTGCCACCAGCAGAGATAGGGGACTCTATGGCTACACCTTC.

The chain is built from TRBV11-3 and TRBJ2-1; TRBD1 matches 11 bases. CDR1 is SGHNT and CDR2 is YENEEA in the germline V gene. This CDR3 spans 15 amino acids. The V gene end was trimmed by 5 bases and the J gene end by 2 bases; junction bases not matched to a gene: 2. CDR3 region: CASSLDRGPYNEQFF. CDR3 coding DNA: TGTGCCAGCAGCCTGGACAGGGGGCCCTACAATGAGCAGTTCTTC. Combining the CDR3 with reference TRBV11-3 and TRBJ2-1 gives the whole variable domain EAGVVQSPRYKIIEKKQPVAFWCNPISGHNTLYWYLQNLGQGPELLIRYENEEAVDDSQLPKDRFSAERLKGVDSTLKIQPAELGDSAVYLCASSLDRGPYNEQFFGPGTRLTVL.

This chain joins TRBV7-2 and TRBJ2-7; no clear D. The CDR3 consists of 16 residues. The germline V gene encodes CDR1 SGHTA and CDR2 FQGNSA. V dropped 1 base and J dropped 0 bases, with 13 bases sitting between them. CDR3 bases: TGTGCCAGCAGCTTAGTATTTGGGCTCTTCTCCTACGAGCAGTACTTC. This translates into CASSLVFGLFSYEQYF.

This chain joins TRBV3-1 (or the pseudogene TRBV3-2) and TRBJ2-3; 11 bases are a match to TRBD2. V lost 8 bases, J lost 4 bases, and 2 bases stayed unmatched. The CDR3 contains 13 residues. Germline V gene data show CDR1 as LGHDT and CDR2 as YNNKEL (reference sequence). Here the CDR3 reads CASGGLAADTQYF. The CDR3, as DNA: TGTGCCAGCGGGGGACTAGCGGCAGATACGCAGTATTTT.

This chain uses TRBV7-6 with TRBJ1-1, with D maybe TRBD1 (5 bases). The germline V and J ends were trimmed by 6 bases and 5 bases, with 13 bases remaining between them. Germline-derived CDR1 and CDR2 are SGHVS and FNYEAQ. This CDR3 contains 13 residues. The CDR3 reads CASSSRVGTEAFF. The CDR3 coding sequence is TGTGCCAGCAGTTCCAGGGTGGGGACTGAAGCTTTCTTT.

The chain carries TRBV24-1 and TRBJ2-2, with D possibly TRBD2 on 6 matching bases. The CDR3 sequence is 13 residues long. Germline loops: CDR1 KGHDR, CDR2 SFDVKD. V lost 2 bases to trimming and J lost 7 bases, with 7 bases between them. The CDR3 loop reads CATSDWGVGELFF. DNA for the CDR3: TGTGCCACCAGTGATTGGGGGGTCGGGGAGCTGTTTTTT.